This is a list of T cell receptor beta chains from one sample in a study of T cell repertoires in cytomegalovirus infection. One entry per CDR3 protein, called by TCRdb with MiXCR from the reads. The data contain tens of thousands of distinct CDR3 sequences, more than 20% of them singletons. Which antigens these TCRs recognize remains unknown. The material was CD8+ T cells from cultured PBMCs, obtained from culture after CMV antigen stimulation. These receptors were collected from a human donor in good health (CMV status not recorded). Some clones in this sample may be carry-over from other donors' samples. The CDR3 runs from the conserved cysteine through the conserved F or W. A D gene is named only where the DNA matches it firmly. Not all rows give a size; the values are once, few, many and, for expanded clones, a class.

size,D,J,V,CDR3,DNA
.,.,TRBJ2-2,TRBV6-2/TRBV6-3,CASSYSDGGELFF,TGTGCCAGCAGTTACTCGGATGGCGGGGAGCTGTTTTTT
.,TRBD2,TRBJ2-3,TRBV11-2,CANSFSRRREGTDMQYF,TGTGCCAACAGCTTTAGTAGAAGGCGGGAGGGCACAGATATGCAGTATTTC
many,TRBD2,TRBJ2-1,TRBV7-8,CASSVTSGGSSYNEQFF,TGTGCCAGCAGCGTGACTAGCGGGGGGAGCTCCTACAATGAGCAGTTCTTC
.,TRBD1,TRBJ2-7,TRBV15,CATTETGAYEQYF,TGTGCCACCACCGAGACAGGGGCCTACGAGCAGTACTTC
few,TRBD2,TRBJ2-2,TRBV28,CASSGGLTSAGNTGELFF,TGTGCCAGCAGTGGAGGACTTACTAGCGCGGGGAACACCGGGGAGCTGTTTTTT
once,TRBD1,TRBJ2-1,TRBV3-1,CASSPQQGVGQFF,TGTGCCAGCAGCCCACAACAGGGGGTCGGGCAGTTCTTC
many,TRBD1,TRBJ2-7,TRBV12-3/TRBV12-4,CASSPLGQAYEQYF,TGTGCCAGCAGTCCCCTGGGACAGGCCTACGAGCAGTACTTC
.,.,TRBJ2-1,TRBV6-5,CASSYSVGEGPYNEQFF,TGTGCCAGCAGTTACTCCGTAGGGGAAGGGCCCTACAATGAGCAGTTCTTC
.,.,TRBJ2-3,TRBV10-2,CANRDGRTDTQYF,TGCGCCAACAGGGACGGACGCACAGATACGCAGTATTTT
few,.,TRBJ2-5,TRBV28,CASSQGQETQYF,TGTGCCAGCTCACAAGGCCAAGAGACCCAGTACTTC
many,TRBD1,TRBJ1-1,TRBV7-9,CASSFLQGVNAEAFF,TGTGCCAGCAGCTTCTTGCAGGGGGTTAACGCTGAAGCTTTCTTT
.,.,TRBJ1-6,TRBV20-1,CSAADTIWGSYNSPLHF,TGCAGTGCCGCCGACACTATTTGGGGCTCCTATAATTCACCCCTCCACTTT
many,.,TRBJ2-3,TRBV7-2,CASSPPTDTQYF,TGTGCCAGCAGCCCCCCCACAGATACGCAGTATTTT
many,.,TRBJ2-3,TRBV7-6,CASSLYRVGGRLSDTQYF,TGTGCCAGCAGCTTATATCGGGTCGGGGGGCGGCTATCAGATACGCAGTATTTT
.,TRBD2,TRBJ2-7,TRBV12-3/TRBV12-4,CASSLLMGGPIYEQYF,TGTGCCAGCAGTTTACTGATGGGAGGGCCCATCTACGAGCAGTACTTC
many,.,TRBJ2-3,TRBV6-5,CASSYGVPGTDTQYF,TGTGCCAGCAGTTACGGAGTCCCCGGAACAGATACGCAGTATTTT
few,.,TRBJ1-1,TRBV19,CASSIGTEAFF,TGTGCCAGTAGTATAGGAACTGAAGCTTTCTTT
.,.,TRBJ1-5,TRBV27,CASRLYSNQPQHF,TGTGCCAGCAGGTTATATAGCAATCAGCCCCAGCATTTT
many,TRBD1,TRBJ1-2,TRBV4-1,CASSQDRGMDGYTF,TGCGCCAGCAGCCAGGACAGGGGGATGGATGGCTACACCTTC
.,TRBD1,TRBJ1-5,TRBV2,CASASGQGSQPQHF,TGTGCCAGCGCCTCCGGACAGGGAAGTCAGCCCCAGCATTTT
few,.,TRBJ2-1,TRBV15,CATSRDEGSRGLEQFF,TGTGCCACCAGCAGAGATGAAGGATCCCGGGGGTTAGAGCAGTTCTTC
few,.,TRBJ2-5,TRBV11-2,CASSLVGFGGRIQETQYF,TGTGCCAGCAGCTTAGTAGGTTTCGGGGGACGAATCCAAGAGACCCAGTACTTC
.,.,TRBJ1-1,TRBV7-4,CASSLVVAPKAFF,TGTGCCAGCAGCTTAGTCGTTGCCCCTAAAGCTTTCTTT
.,.,TRBJ1-1,TRBV27,CASSFGGDRQAFF,TGTGCCAGCAGTTTTGGGGGGGATCGGCAAGCTTTCTTT
few,.,TRBJ2-4,TRBV6-1,CASMGPSRPTQNIQYF,TGTGCCAGCATGGGACCAAGTCGTCCGACTCAAAACATTCAGTACTTC
.,.,TRBJ1-1,TRBV6-2/TRBV6-3,CASSYSPLNTEAFF,TGTGCCAGCAGTTACTCCCCCTTGAACACTGAAGCTTTCTTT
.,.,TRBJ1-4,TRBV5-1,CASSLGPEEKLFF,TGCGCCAGCAGCTTGGGCCCAGAGGAAAAACTGTTTTTT
few,.,TRBJ2-7,TRBV4-3,CASSQDTGTYEQYF,TGCGCCAGCAGCCAAGATACAGGCACCTACGAGCAGTACTTC
few,.,TRBJ2-7,TRBV5-4,CASSRDSVGEQYF,TGTGCCAGCAGCAGGGACTCCGTAGGCGAGCAGTACTTC
few,.,TRBJ2-2,TRBV6-5,CASSPEVYTGELFF,TGTGCCAGCAGTCCGGAGGTCTACACCGGGGAGCTGTTTTTT
.,.,TRBJ2-5,TRBV27,CASSLSRAVQETQYF,TGTGCCAGCAGTTTATCGCGTGCAGTCCAAGAGACCCAGTACTTC
.,.,TRBJ2-5,TRBV5-1,CASSLSLAGRTQETQYF,TGCGCCAGCAGCTTGAGTTTGGCGGGGCGAACCCAAGAGACCCAGTACTTC
many,.,TRBJ2-2,TRBV11-2,CASSRLGPNTGELFF,TGTGCCAGCAGCCGTCTTGGTCCGAACACCGGGGAGCTGTTTTTT
once,.,TRBJ2-7,TRBV19,CASSTPPQGSSYEQYF,TGTGCCAGTAGTACCCCCCCGCAGGGGAGCTCCTACGAGCAGTACTTC
.,.,TRBJ2-7,TRBV3-1,CASSPRTGSYEQYF,TGTGCCAGCAGCCCCAGGACGGGCAGCTACGAGCAGTACTTC
.,.,TRBJ2-2,TRBV28,CASSRTVSVGELFF,TGTGCCAGCAGTCGGACAGTTTCAGTTGGCGAGCTGTTTTTT